What follows is one T cell receptor (beta chain) and its context. Germline CDR1 and CDR2: LNHNV and YYDKDF (reference sequence). The length of the CDR3 is 15 residues. The V gene end was trimmed by 4 bases and the J gene end by 1 base; junction bases not matched to a gene: 4. Clinical history as reported by participants underpinned cohort assignment. This specimen comes from a study of blood T cell repertoires in COVID-19. Profiled with immunoSEQ multiplex PCR; TCRdb holds only in-frame clones, not every one. The sample includes a few hundred thousand clones, 88% of them seen just once. The J gene is TRBJ2-1, the V gene TRBV15, with 7 bases lining up with TRBD1. The sample taken for sequencing was PBMCs or T cells enriched from blood (not recorded which). The source of this sequence is a woman aged 50 to 60 with acute COVID-19. CDR3 sequence (DNA): TGTGCCACCAGCAACCGACAGGGATCCTACAATGAGCAGTTCTTC. It codes for CATSNRQGSYNEQFF.